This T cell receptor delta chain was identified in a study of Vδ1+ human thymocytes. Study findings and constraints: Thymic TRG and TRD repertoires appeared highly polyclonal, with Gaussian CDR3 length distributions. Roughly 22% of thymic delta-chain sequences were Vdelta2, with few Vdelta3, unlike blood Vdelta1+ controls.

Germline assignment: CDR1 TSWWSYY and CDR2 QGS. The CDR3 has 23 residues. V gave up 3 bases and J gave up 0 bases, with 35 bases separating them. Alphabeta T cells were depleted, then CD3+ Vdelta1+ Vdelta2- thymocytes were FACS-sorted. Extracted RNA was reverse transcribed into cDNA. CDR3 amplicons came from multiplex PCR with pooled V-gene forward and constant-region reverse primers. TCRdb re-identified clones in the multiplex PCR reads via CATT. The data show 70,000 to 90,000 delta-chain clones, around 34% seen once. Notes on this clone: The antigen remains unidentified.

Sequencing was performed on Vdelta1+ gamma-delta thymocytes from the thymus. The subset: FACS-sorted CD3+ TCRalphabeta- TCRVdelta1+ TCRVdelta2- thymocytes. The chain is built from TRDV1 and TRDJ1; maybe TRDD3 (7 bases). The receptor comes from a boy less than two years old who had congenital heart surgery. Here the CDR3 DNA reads TGTGCTCTTGGGGACGTCCATTCCTTCCGGCTGTACTGGGGACAAAAAAACACCGATAAACTCATCTTT. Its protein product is CALGDVHSFRLYWGQKNTDKLIF.